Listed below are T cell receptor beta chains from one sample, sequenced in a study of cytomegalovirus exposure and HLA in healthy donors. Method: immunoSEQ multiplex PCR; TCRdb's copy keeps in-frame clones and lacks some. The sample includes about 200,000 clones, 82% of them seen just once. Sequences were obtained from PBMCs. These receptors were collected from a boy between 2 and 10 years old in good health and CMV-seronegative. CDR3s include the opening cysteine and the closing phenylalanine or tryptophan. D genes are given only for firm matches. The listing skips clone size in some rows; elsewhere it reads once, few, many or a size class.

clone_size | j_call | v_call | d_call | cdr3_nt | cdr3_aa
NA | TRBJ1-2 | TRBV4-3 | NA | TGCGCCAGCAGCCAAGGTCGGGGGGCTCAGATGGGCTACACCTTC | CASSQGRGAQMGYTF
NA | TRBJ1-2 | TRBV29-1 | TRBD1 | TGCAGCGTTGGAGGGACAGGGGCCAAAATTAACTATGGCTACACCTTC | CSVGGTGAKINYGYTF
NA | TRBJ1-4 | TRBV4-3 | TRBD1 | TGCGCCAGCAGCCACGGGACAGCCGGAGAAAAACTGTTTTTT | CASSHGTAGEKLFF
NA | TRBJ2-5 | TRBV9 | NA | TGTGCCAGCAGCGTAGGTCTAGCTGGGCGGGAGACCCAGTACTTC | CASSVGLAGRETQYF
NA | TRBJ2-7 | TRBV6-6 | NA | TGTGCCAGCAGTTCGCGACAGTACTACGAGCAGTACTTC | CASSSRQYYEQYF
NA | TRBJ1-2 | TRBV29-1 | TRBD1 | TGCAGCGTTGACCCCTTGAGGGACAGCTCTTTGACCTTC | CSVDPLRDSSLTF
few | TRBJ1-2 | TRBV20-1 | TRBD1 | TGCCTCCGACAGGGACGCTATGGCTACACCTTC | CLRQGRYGYTF
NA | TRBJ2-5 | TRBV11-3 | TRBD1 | TGTGCCAGCAGCCGGACAGGGGGTGAGACCCAGTACTTC | CASSRTGGETQYF
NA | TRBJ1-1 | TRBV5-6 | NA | TGTGCCAGCAGCTTGGCACCTGGAGAAACTGAAGCTTTCTTT | CASSLAPGETEAFF
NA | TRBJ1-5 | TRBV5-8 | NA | TGTGCCAGCAGCTTGTCGACAGGAAGGGGGCAGCCCCAGCATTTT | CASSLSTGRGQPQHF
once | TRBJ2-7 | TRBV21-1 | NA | TGTGCCAGCAGCAAAGGGGGGGACAGCTCCTACGAGCAGTACTTC | CASSKGGDSSYEQYF
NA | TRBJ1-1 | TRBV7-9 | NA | TGTGCCAGCAGCTTATCCTCGAGGTCTGAAGCTTTCTTT | CASSLSSRSEAFF
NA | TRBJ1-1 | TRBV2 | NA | TGTGCCAGCAGTGACGAGGGGGGGTACACTGAAGCTTTCTTT | CASSDEGGYTEAFF
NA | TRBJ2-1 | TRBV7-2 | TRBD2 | TGTGCCAGCAGCTTAATCAGCGGGGGGGCCTACAATGAGCAGTTCTTC | CASSLISGGAYNEQFF
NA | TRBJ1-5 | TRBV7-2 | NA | TGTGCCAGCAGCTTAGGAGGTATTAGCAATCAGCCCCAGCATTTT | CASSLGGISNQPQHF
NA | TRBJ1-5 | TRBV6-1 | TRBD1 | TGTGCCAGCAGCCCCACAGGGACAGACCAGCCCCAGCATTTT | CASSPTGTDQPQHF
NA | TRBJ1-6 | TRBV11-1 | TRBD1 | TGTGCCAGCAGCCTCGGACAGGCTTCACCCCTCCACTTT | CASSLGQASPLHF
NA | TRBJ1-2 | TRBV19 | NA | TGTGCCAGTAGTTACCGTCGGGGCTACACCTTC | CASSYRRGYTF
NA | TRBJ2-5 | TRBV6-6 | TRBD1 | TGTGCCAGCAGTTCCTCAGGGGGCGGGGAGCAGTACTTC | CASSSSGGGEQYF
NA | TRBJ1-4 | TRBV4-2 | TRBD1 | TGTGCCAGCAGCCAGTTTGACAGGGGCATTGGGGAAAAACTGTTTTTT | CASSQFDRGIGEKLFF
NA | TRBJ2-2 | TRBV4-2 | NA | TGTGCCAGCAGCCGCCTAGGCGGCCGTGGCGGGGAGCTGTTTTTT | CASSRLGGRGGELFF
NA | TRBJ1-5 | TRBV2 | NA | TGTGCCAGCAGACCGGAGTATCAGCCCCAGCATTTT | CASRPEYQPQHF
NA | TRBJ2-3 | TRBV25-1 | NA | TGTGCCAGCAAAACAGCTACCACAGATACGCAGTATTTT | CASKTATTDTQYF
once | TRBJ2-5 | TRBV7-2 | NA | TGTGCCAGCAGCTTATTTTTAGGAGGGACAGTAGAGACCCAGTACTTC | CASSLFLGGTVETQYF
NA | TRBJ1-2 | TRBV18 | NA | TGTGCCAGCTCACCGGAGGGGAACTATGGCTACACCTTC | CASSPEGNYGYTF
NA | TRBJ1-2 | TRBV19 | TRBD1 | TGTGCCAGTAGCCCGACAGGGGACTTATTTAACTATGGCTACACCTTC | CASSPTGDLFNYGYTF
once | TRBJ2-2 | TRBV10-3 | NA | TGTGCCATCAGTGACAGGGGCAGCACCGGGGAGCTGTTTTTT | CAISDRGSTGELFF
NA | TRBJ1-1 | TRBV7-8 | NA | TGTGCCAGCAGCTTAGGGGAGGGGGTGGCGGGGGCTTTCTTT | CASSLGEGVAGAFF
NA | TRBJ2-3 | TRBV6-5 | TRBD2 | TGTGCCAGCAGTGGGCCGGGACTACCCAGCACGCAGTATTTT | CASSGPGLPSTQYF
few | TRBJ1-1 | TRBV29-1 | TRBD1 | TGCAGCGTTTGCTACAGGGGGGGATTGGGCACTGAAGCTTTCTTT | CSVCYRGGLGTEAFF
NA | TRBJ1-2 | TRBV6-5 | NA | TGTGCCAGCAGTTACAGCAGGACTAACTATGGCTACACCTTC | CASSYSRTNYGYTF
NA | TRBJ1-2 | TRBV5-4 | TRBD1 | TGTGCCAGCAGCTCGGACAGGCCCACCTATGGCTACACCTTC | CASSSDRPTYGYTF
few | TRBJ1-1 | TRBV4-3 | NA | TGCGCCAGCAGCCAAGCTGAACAGGGACGGACTGAAGCTTTCTTT | CASSQAEQGRTEAFF
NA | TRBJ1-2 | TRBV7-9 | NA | TGTGCCAGCAGCTCAGGGATATATGGCTACACCTTC | CASSSGIYGYTF
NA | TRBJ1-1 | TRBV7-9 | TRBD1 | TGTGCCAGCAGCCAGGACAGGGGGCCCTTGAACACTGAAGCTTTCTTT | CASSQDRGPLNTEAFF
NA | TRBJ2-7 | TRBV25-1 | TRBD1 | TGTGCCAGCAGTGAAGGGACAGGGTTGATCTACGAGCAGTACTTC | CASSEGTGLIYEQYF
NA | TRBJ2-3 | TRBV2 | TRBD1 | TGTGCCAGCAGGCTAGACAGGGGAAGGGCAGATACGCAGTATTTT | CASRLDRGRADTQYF
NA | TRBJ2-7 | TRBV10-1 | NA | TGCGCCAGCAACCGGGGCCCTGCTAGCGAGCAGTACTTC | CASNRGPASEQYF
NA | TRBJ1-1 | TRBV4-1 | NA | TGCGCCAGCAGCCAAACAGGGGAAGCTTTCTTT | CASSQTGEAFF
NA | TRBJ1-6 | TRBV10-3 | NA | TGTGCCATCAGTGACACAGGGAGCTCCTATAATTCACCCCTCCACTTT | CAISDTGSSYNSPLHF
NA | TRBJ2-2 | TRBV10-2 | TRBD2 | TGCGCCAGCAGTTATCCGGGACTAGCCTCCACCGGGGAGCTGTTTTTT | CASSYPGLASTGELFF
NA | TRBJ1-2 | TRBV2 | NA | TGTGCCAGCAGTCAAAATGTGGACAGTCTGGGGTATGGCTACACCTTC | CASSQNVDSLGYGYTF
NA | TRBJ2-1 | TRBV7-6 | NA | TGTGCCAGCAGCTTAGACCCTGGACTGATCAATGAGCAGTTCTTC | CASSLDPGLINEQFF
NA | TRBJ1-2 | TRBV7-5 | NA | TGTGCCAGAAGCTTATATTCAACCGGAGCTAACTATGGCTACACCTTC | CARSLYSTGANYGYTF
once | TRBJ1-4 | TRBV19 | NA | TGTGCCAGTAGTATCCGTCCATCGGGGTATGAAAAACTGTTTTTT | CASSIRPSGYEKLFF
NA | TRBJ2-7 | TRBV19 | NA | TGTGCCAGTAGCCACCCTGACAGGTCCTACGAGCAGTACTTC | CASSHPDRSYEQYF
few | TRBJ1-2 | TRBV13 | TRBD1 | TGTGCCAGCAGCCTCGGGACAGGGGGCGCTTATGGCTACACCTTC | CASSLGTGGAYGYTF
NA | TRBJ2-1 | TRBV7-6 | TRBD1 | TGTGCCAGCAGCCCAGAGGGACAGGGAACCTACAATGAGCAGTTCTTC | CASSPEGQGTYNEQFF
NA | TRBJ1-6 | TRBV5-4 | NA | TGTGCCAGCAGCTTGGGCCGAGAGACCTATAATTCACCCCTCCACTTT | CASSLGRETYNSPLHF
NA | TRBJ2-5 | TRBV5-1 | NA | TGCGCCAGCAGCTTAACGACAGGGAGGGAGACCCAGTACTTC | CASSLTTGRETQYF